These T cell receptor beta chains were read from a single sample in a study of vaccination and CD4 T cells after COVID-19. No cognate antigen is known for these TCRs. Using its own MiXCR run on the PCR reads, TCRdb lists one record per CDR3 protein. The sample carries fewer than 20,000 distinct CDR3 sequences, around 68% recorded once. The specimen was CD4+ T cells from blood, cultured in vitro. The receptors derive from a human donor who had recovered from COVID-19. CDR3s include the opening cysteine and the closing phenylalanine or tryptophan. The order of the fields is V gene, D gene, clone size, J gene, CDR3 protein, CDR3 DNA. D genes are given only for firm matches. Only some rows state a clone size, as once, few, many or a class for expanded clones.

TRBV20-1	.	.	TRBJ1-5	CSARGGDWQPQHF	TGCAGTGCTAGAGGGGGCGACTGGCAGCCCCAGCATTTT
TRBV6-2/TRBV6-3	.	.	TRBJ1-2	CASSYSNDRNYGYTF	TGTGCCAGCAGTTACTCGAATGACAGGAACTATGGCTACACCTTC
TRBV20-1	.	few	TRBJ2-1	CSARVGGREQFF	TGCAGTGCTAGAGTCGGGGGGCGGGAGCAGTTCTTC
TRBV29-1	.	medium-sized	TRBJ2-7	CSVVQVTYEQYF	TGCAGCGTAGTACAGGTCACCTACGAGCAGTACTTC
TRBV20-1	.	.	TRBJ1-1	CSARGWDLISGHEPMNTEAFF	TGCAGTGCTAGAGGTTGGGATTTGATCTCAGGACACGAACCAATGAACACTGAAGCTTTCTTT
TRBV24-1	.	.	TRBJ1-2	CATSDPNSDGYYGYTF	TGTGCCACCAGTGATCCCAACAGTGATGGGTACTATGGCTACACCTTC
TRBV28	.	.	TRBJ2-7	CASSLTRSYEQYF	TGTGCCAGCAGTTTAACTAGATCCTACGAGCAGTACTTC
TRBV19	.	.	TRBJ2-6	CASRSDSSGANVLTF	TGTGCCAGTAGATCCGACAGCTCTGGGGCCAACGTCCTGACTTTC
TRBV19	TRBD1	few	TRBJ1-5	CASTDRQGGNQPQHF	TGTGCCAGTACCGACCGACAGGGAGGAAATCAGCCCCAGCATTTT
TRBV30	.	.	TRBJ1-2	CAWSVGGSGYTF	TGTGCCTGGAGTGTGGGGGGCTCTGGCTACACCTTC
TRBV20-1	.	.	TRBJ1-6	CSASGQLANSPLHF	TGCAGTGCCTCTGGACAGTTAGCCAATTCACCCCTCCACTTT
TRBV6-2/TRBV6-3	.	.	TRBJ2-7	CASRTGLPYYEQYF	TGTGCCAGCAGAACAGGGCTCCCCTATTACGAGCAGTACTTC
TRBV7-2	.	.	TRBJ2-3	CASSRDSTDTQYF	TGTGCCAGCAGCCGGGACAGCACAGATACGCAGTATTTT
TRBV7-6	.	.	TRBJ1-3	CASSTSGNTIYF	TGTGCCAGCAGTACCTCAGGAAACACCATATATTTT
TRBV7-9	.	.	TRBJ1-5	CASSPDGISNQPQHF	TGTGCCAGCAGCCCCGACGGTATTAGCAATCAGCCCCAGCATTTT
TRBV24-1	.	once	TRBJ2-5	CATSDTRGEETQYF	TGTGCCACCAGTGATACGAGGGGGGAAGAGACCCAGTACTTC
TRBV27	TRBD1	medium-sized	TRBJ1-5	CASSPGGSNQPQHF	TGTGCCAGCAGCCCAGGGGGCAGCAATCAGCCCCAGCATTTT
TRBV11-2	TRBD1	few	TRBJ1-5	CASSSGRTGLSNQPQHF	TGTGCCAGCAGCTCGGGAAGGACAGGGTTGAGCAATCAGCCCCAGCATTTT
TRBV4-1	TRBD2	.	TRBJ2-5	CASSQGGLDFRETQYF	TGCGCCAGCAGCCAAGGGGGACTAGATTTTCGGGAGACCCAGTACTTC
TRBV7-9	.	few	TRBJ2-5	CASSIPRGSETQYF	TGTGCCAGCAGCATCCCAAGGGGTTCGGAGACCCAGTACTTC
TRBV7-9	.	.	TRBJ2-5	CASSLLGSKETQYF	TGTGCCAGCAGCTTACTGGGCTCCAAAGAGACCCAGTACTTC
TRBV15	.	few	TRBJ1-2	CATSRDYEGLTGGYTF	TGTGCCACCAGCAGAGATTATGAAGGGCTCACCGGTGGCTACACCTTC
TRBV11-2	TRBD2	.	TRBJ2-5	CASSLLRLAGKTQYF	TGTGCCAGCAGCTTACTACGACTAGCGGGGAAGACCCAGTACTTC
TRBV24-1	TRBD1	.	TRBJ2-1	CATSGAGTGTYNEQFF	TGTGCCACCAGTGGCGCCGGGACAGGGACCTACAATGAGCAGTTCTTC
TRBV6-2/TRBV6-3	.	.	TRBJ2-1	CASRELGMTTFF	TGTGCCAGCAGGGAGTTAGGTATGACGACCTTTTTC
TRBV7-2	.	few	TRBJ1-1	CASSLVRVGGRTEAFF	TGTGCCAGCAGCTTAGTAAGGGTCGGAGGGAGGACTGAAGCTTTCTTT
TRBV6-2/TRBV6-3	TRBD2	.	TRBJ2-1	CASSLSGEGGEQFF	TGTGCCAGCAGCCTCTCGGGGGAGGGCGGCGAGCAGTTCTTC
TRBV7-3	.	.	TRBJ1-2	CASSPIPEQAYGYTF	TGTGCCAGCAGCCCGATCCCCGAGCAGGCCTATGGCTACACCTTC
TRBV27	TRBD2	.	TRBJ2-1	CASSRPPSGLSYNEQFF	TGTGCCAGCAGCCGACCTCCTAGCGGACTTTCCTACAATGAGCAGTTCTTC
TRBV27	.	.	TRBJ1-3	CASRETGRHSGNTIYF	TGTGCCAGCAGGGAAACAGGACGCCACTCTGGAAACACCATATATTTT